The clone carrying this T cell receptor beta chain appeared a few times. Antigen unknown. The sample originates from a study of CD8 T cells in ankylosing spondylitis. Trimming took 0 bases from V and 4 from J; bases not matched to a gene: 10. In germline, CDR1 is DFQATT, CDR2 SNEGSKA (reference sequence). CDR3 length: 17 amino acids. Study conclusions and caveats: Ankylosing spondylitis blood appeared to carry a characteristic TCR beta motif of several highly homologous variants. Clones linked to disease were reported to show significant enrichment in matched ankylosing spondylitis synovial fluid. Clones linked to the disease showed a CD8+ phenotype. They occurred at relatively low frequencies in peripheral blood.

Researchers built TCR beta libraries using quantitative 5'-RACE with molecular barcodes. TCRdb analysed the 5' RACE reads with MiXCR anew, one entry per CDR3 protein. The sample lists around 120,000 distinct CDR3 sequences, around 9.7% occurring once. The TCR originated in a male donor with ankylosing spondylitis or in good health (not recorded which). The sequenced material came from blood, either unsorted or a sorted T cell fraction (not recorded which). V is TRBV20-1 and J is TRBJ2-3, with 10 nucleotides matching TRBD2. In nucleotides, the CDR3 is TGCAGTGCTAGAGACTACTCGACTAGCGGGTTTGCAGATACGCAGTATTTT. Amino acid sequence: CSARDYSTSGFADTQYF.